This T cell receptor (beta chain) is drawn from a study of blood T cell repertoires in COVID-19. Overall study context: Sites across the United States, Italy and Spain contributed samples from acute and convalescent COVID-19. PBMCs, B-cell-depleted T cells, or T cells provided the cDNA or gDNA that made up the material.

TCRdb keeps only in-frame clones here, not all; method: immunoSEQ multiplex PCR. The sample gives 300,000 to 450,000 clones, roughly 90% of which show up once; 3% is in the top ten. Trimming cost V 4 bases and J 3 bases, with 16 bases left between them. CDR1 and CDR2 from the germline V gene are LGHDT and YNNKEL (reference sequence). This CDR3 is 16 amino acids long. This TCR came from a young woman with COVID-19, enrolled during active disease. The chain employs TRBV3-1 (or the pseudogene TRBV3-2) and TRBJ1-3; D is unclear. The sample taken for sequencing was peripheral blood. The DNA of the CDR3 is TGTGCCAGCAGCCCTAGGCACGCCCTCGGTGGAAACACCATATATTTT. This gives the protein CASSPRHALGGNTIYF.